Listed below are T cell receptor beta chains from one sample, sequenced in a study of blood T cells in healthy people across ages. One entry per CDR3 protein, called by TCRdb with MiXCR from the 5' RACE reads. The sample consists of about 630,000 distinct CDR3 sequences, over 20% of them appearing once. Sequenced input: blood. The source is a man aged 65 to 79 in good health. Each CDR3 is given with its conserved first and last residue. Each record gives: V gene, J gene, CDR3 protein.

V gene: TRBV19
J gene: TRBJ1-2
CDR3 protein: CASSTTGSLLYGYTF

V gene: TRBV5-1
J gene: TRBJ2-5
CDR3 protein: CASSSASDRAETQYF

V gene: TRBV5-6
J gene: TRBJ2-7
CDR3 protein: CASSPPGTGSYEQYF

V gene: TRBV28
J gene: TRBJ1-5
CDR3 protein: CTSSGGTGGDQPQHF

V gene: TRBV5-1
J gene: TRBJ2-7
CDR3 protein: CASSSGQGSYEQYF

V gene: TRBV14
J gene: TRBJ1-2
CDR3 protein: CASSQGIVDPANYGYTF

V gene: TRBV5-1
J gene: TRBJ2-5
CDR3 protein: CASSSGLAGVLETQYF

V gene: TRBV28
J gene: TRBJ2-5
CDR3 protein: CASSRSGTGKETQYF

V gene: TRBV5-1
J gene: TRBJ2-7
CDR3 protein: CASSPDGTSAYEQYF

V gene: TRBV11-2
J gene: TRBJ2-7
CDR3 protein: CASSHPERAYEQYF

V gene: TRBV29-1
J gene: TRBJ2-1
CDR3 protein: CGVLAGGEQFF

V gene: TRBV7-2
J gene: TRBJ2-1
CDR3 protein: CASSISGGSYNEQFF

V gene: TRBV20-1
J gene: TRBJ2-3
CDR3 protein: CSAHGTGGDTQYF

V gene: TRBV6-1
J gene: NA
CDR3 protein: CASTRGSGSSYEQYF

V gene: TRBV20-1
J gene: TRBJ1-4
CDR3 protein: CSASQGRDEKLFF

V gene: TRBV10-3
J gene: TRBJ2-3
CDR3 protein: CAISASADTQYF

V gene: TRBV20-1
J gene: TRBJ2-6
CDR3 protein: CSARSLQGGTGILSGANVLTF

V gene: TRBV6-1
J gene: TRBJ1-5
CDR3 protein: CASSVLEGRTTNQPQHF

V gene: TRBV12-3/TRBV12-4
J gene: TRBJ2-2
CDR3 protein: CASTTGTGFLPGELFF

V gene: TRBV18
J gene: NA
CDR3 protein: CASSPRTDRGQETQYF

V gene: TRBV9
J gene: TRBJ2-1
CDR3 protein: CASSASGSNHNEQFF

V gene: TRBV9
J gene: TRBJ1-1
CDR3 protein: CASIEVRNTEAFF

V gene: TRBV7-9
J gene: NA
CDR3 protein: CASSLAARSGLRSYEQYF

V gene: TRBV28
J gene: TRBJ1-5
CDR3 protein: CASRGLMTYRHSNQPQHF

V gene: TRBV21-1
J gene: NA
CDR3 protein: CASSNLWSDYEQYF

V gene: TRBV28
J gene: TRBJ2-4
CDR3 protein: CASSSGSPGNIQYF

V gene: TRBV7-2
J gene: TRBJ1-1
CDR3 protein: CASSLEGLPNTEAFF

V gene: TRBV29-1
J gene: TRBJ1-2
CDR3 protein: CSDRQGTWGYTF

V gene: TRBV3-1
J gene: TRBJ2-1
CDR3 protein: CASSQSINEQFF

V gene: TRBV5-1
J gene: NA
CDR3 protein: CASSQTGYGPYEQYF

V gene: TRBV20-1
J gene: NA
CDR3 protein: CSAPLGPEGDNEQFF

V gene: TRBV27
J gene: TRBJ1-6
CDR3 protein: CASSGGPGGSPLHF

V gene: TRBV20-1
J gene: TRBJ2-7
CDR3 protein: CSASTSGDLDEQYF

V gene: TRBV5-1
J gene: NA
CDR3 protein: CASSLWGQGNEQYF

V gene: TRBV7-9
J gene: TRBJ2-5
CDR3 protein: CASSLDITQETQYF

V gene: TRBV6-1
J gene: TRBJ2-7
CDR3 protein: CASSEGQDEQYF

V gene: TRBV20-1
J gene: NA
CDR3 protein: CSALQGQFF

V gene: TRBV27
J gene: TRBJ2-1
CDR3 protein: CASSSHRTSIYNEQFF

V gene: TRBV24-1
J gene: TRBJ2-1
CDR3 protein: CATSGRYEQFF

V gene: TRBV5-5
J gene: TRBJ2-5
CDR3 protein: CASSLGQPHQETQYF

V gene: TRBV6-6
J gene: TRBJ1-5
CDR3 protein: CASSYSPGQGVKSNQPQHF

V gene: TRBV28
J gene: TRBJ2-2
CDR3 protein: CASSGLGPSNTGELFF

V gene: TRBV6-1
J gene: TRBJ2-7
CDR3 protein: CASSWSKRQGASYEQYF

V gene: TRBV6-2/TRBV6-3
J gene: TRBJ2-5
CDR3 protein: CASNTQETQYF